The 5 T cell receptor beta chains reported below all come from one sample, sequenced in a study of control samples from healthy donors and cancer patients. Here immunoSEQ multiplex PCR was the method, and the copy in TCRdb shows in-frame clones only, minus some. The table includes approximately 50,000 clones, around 95% detected once. Sequenced sample: blood. The receptors were sampled from a man aged 25-45 years in good health.

The chain couples TRBV11-2 to TRBJ2-6; D ambiguous. Germline values: CDR1 SGHAT, CDR2 FQNNGV. V was trimmed by 5 bases and J by 0 bases, leaving 14 bases between them. The CDR3 runs 17 residues. The CDR3 protein is CASSPRTDSSGANVLTF. CDR3 nucleotide sequence: TGTGCCAGCAGCCCGCGGACGGATAGCTCTGGGGCCAACGTCCTGACTTTC.

The gene calls are TRBV7-9 and TRBJ2-1; D unclear. The V gene lost 5 bases and the J gene lost 5 bases, with 13 bases spanning the gap. The length of the CDR3 is 14 residues. The germline CDR1 and CDR2 sequences are SEHNR and FQNEAQ (reference sequence). The CDR3 region has the DNA TGTGCCAGCAGCCCCCTGGAGCGCGACAATGAGCAGTTCTTC. It specifies CASSPLERDNEQFF.

The V call is TRBV6-4, the J call TRBJ2-3; a possible D gene is TRBD2 (6 bases). The V end was cut by 4 bases, the J end by 2 bases, with 13 bases between. CDR1 MRHNA and CDR2 SNTAGT come from the germline V gene. The CDR3 extends over 15 amino acids. The CDR3 DNA reads as TGTGCCAGCAGTGTCTTGGGCGGGAACACAGATACGCAGTATTTT. Protein product: CASSVLGGNTDTQYF.

V and J are TRBV28 and TRBJ1-6, with 7 bases lining up with TRBD1. Per germline, CDR1 MDHEN and CDR2 SYDVKM. The CDR3 contains 17 residues. V shed 3 bases and J 6 bases; nucleotides not matched to a gene: 11. CDR3 residues: CASSLPMDRMGNSPLHF. For the CDR3, the DNA is TGTGCCAGCAGTTTGCCGATGGACAGGATGGGTAATTCACCCCTCCACTTT.

The chain has TRBV5-1 and TRBJ2-7; TRBD2 aligns across 9 bases. Trimming took 1 base from V and 3 from J; bases not matched to a gene: 5. The CDR3 contains 15 residues. Germline assignment: CDR1 SGHRS and CDR2 YFSETQ. The CDR3 DNA is TGCGCCAGCAGCTTGTTAGCGGGAGCGCACTACGAGCAGTACTTC. Amino acid sequence: CASSLLAGAHYEQYF.